The sequence of this T cell receptor (beta chain) was determined in a study of blood T cells in healthy people across ages. General study findings and limits: Any changes in expanded clonotypes were possibly confounded, as donor CMV status remained unknown.

Together with a sample-barcoded 5' primer, a J-beta primer mix was included in a second PCR lasting roughly 6 to 12 cycles. TCRdb passed the 5' RACE reads through MiXCR, listing each CDR3 protein once. The sample consists of approximately 900,000 distinct CDR3 sequences, 25% to 35% of them appearing once. Drawn from each donor were roughly 9.4 milliliters of peripheral blood. Notes on this clonotype: The antigen remains unidentified. With a far larger clone one base away, a read error is the likely cause.

The CDR3 sequence is 14 residues long. The germline gives CDR1 MNHEY, CDR2 SMNVEV (reference sequence). The same data also went into a second study, on T cells of mothers and their children. This second report adds: Related mother-child pairs showed slightly higher but non-significant overlap than unrelated pairs.

This sequence originates from a woman aged 40-49 years in good health. Sequenced material: blood. V usage is TRBV27 and J usage is TRBJ2-7, with 8 bases lining up with TRBD1. The CDR3 coding sequence is TGTGCCAGCAGTTTACAGGGGGCCTCCTACGAGCGGTACTTC. This encodes CASSLQGASYERYF.